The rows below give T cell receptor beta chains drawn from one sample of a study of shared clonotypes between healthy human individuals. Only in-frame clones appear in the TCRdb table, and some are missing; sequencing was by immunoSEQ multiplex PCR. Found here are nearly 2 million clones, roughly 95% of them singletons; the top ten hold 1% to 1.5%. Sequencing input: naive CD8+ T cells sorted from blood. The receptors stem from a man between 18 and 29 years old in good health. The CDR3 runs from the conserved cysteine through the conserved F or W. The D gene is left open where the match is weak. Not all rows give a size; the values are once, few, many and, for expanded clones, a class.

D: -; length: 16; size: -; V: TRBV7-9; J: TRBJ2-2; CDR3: CASSLLPHGNTGELFF; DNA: TGTGCCAGCAGCTTACTACCGCACGGAAACACCGGGGAGCTGTTTTTT
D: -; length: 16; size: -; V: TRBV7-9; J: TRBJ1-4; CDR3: CASRSAVEGPNEKLFF; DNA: TGTGCCAGCAGGTCGGCCGTGGAGGGCCCTAATGAAAAACTGTTTTTT
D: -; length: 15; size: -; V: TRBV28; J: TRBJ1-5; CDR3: CASSQVGGSSQPQHF; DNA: TGTGCCAGCAGCCAAGTCGGGGGGTCTTCTCAGCCCCAGCATTTT
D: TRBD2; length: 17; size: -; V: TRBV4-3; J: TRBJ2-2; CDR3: CASSQDRAGRATGELFF; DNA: TGCGCCAGCAGCCAAGATCGAGCGGGAAGGGCCACCGGGGAGCTGTTTTTT
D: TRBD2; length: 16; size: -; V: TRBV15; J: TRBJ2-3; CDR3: CATSRRTSGGTDTQYF; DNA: TGTGCCACCAGCAGAAGGACTAGCGGTGGCACAGATACGCAGTATTTT
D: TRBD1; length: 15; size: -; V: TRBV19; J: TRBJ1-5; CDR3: CASSLDRESNQPQHF; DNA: TGTGCCAGTAGTTTGGACAGGGAAAGCAATCAGCCCCAGCATTTT
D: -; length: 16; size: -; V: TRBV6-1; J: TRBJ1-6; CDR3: CASSEAGWLGDSPLHF; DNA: TGTGCCAGCAGTGAAGCTGGGTGGCTAGGGGATTCACCCCTCCACTTT
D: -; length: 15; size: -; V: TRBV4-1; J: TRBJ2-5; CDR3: CASSQEGRVQETQYF; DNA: TGCGCCAGCAGCCAAGAAGGGCGGGTACAAGAGACCCAGTACTTC
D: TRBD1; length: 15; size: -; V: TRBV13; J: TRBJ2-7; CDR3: CASSLAGTGPYEQYF; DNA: TGTGCCAGCAGCTTAGCCGGGACAGGGCCCTACGAGCAGTACTTC
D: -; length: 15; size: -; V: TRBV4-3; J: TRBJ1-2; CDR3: CASRPSFLGGYGYTF; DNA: TGCGCCAGCAGGCCAAGTTTCCTGGGGGGCTATGGCTACACCTTC
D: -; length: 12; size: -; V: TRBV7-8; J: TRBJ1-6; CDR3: CASSLELSALHF; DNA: TGTGCCAGCAGCTTAGAACTCTCGGCCCTCCACTTT
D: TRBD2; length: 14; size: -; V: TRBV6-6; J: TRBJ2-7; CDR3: CASSPSTGGYEQYF; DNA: TGTGCCAGCAGTCCATCGACGGGAGGCTACGAGCAGTACTTC
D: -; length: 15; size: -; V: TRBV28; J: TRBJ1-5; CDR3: CASSLAQVTVQPQHF; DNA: TGTGCCAGCAGTTTAGCCCAGGTTACGGTCCAGCCCCAGCATTTT
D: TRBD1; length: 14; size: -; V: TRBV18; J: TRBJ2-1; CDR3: CASSPQQGWNEQFF; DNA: TGTGCCAGCTCACCACAACAGGGGTGGAATGAGCAGTTCTTC
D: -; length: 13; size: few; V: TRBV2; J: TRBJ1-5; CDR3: CASTLDSNQPQHF; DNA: TGTGCCAGCACCCTGGACAGCAATCAGCCCCAGCATTTT
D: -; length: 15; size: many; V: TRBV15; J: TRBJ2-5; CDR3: CATSSPILQGETQYF; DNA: TGTGCCACCAGCAGCCCAATACTTCAGGGGGAGACCCAGTACTTC
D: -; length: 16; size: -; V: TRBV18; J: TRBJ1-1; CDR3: CASSPPVDRMNTEAFF; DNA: TGTGCCAGCTCACCACCGGTAGACAGGATGAACACTGAAGCTTTCTTT
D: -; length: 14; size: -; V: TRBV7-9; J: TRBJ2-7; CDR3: CASSLVPGLYEQYF; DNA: TGTGCCAGCAGCTTAGTACCAGGCCTCTACGAGCAGTACTTC
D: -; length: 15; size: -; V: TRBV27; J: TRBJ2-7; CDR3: CASSPPTPFAYEQYF; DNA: TGTGCCAGCAGTCCACCCACACCGTTCGCCTACGAGCAGTACTTC
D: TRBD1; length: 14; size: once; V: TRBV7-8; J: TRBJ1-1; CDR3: CASSLGTGEAEAFF; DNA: TGTGCCAGCAGCTTAGGGACAGGGGAGGCTGAAGCTTTCTTT
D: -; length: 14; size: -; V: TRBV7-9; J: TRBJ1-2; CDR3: CASTPPGFREGYTF; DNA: TGTGCCAGCACCCCCCCGGGGTTCCGGGAGGGCTACACCTTC
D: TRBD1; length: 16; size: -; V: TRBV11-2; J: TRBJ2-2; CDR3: CASSFGRGLVTGELFF; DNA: TGTGCCAGCAGCTTTGGCAGGGGGCTGGTCACCGGGGAGCTGTTTTTT
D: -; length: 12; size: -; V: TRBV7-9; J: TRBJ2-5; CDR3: CASSLEYETQYF; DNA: TGTGCCAGCAGCTTAGAATACGAGACCCAGTACTTC
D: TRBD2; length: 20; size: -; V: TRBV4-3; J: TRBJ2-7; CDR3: CASSRAWGSSGTTPLYEQYF; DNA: TGCGCCAGCAGCCGAGCCTGGGGTAGTAGCGGGACCACCCCCCTCTACGAGCAGTACTTC
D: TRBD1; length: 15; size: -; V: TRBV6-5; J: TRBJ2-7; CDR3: CASRFGTGGPWEQYF; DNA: TGTGCCAGCAGGTTTGGGACAGGGGGCCCCTGGGAGCAGTACTTC
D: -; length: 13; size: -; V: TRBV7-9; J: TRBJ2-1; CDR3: CASSLQYVNEQFF; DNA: TGTGCCAGCAGCTTACAGTATGTCAATGAGCAGTTCTTC
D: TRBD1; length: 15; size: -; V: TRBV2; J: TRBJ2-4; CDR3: CASSEGTGTKNIQYF; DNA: TGTGCCAGCAGTGAAGGGACAGGGACCAAAAACATTCAGTACTTC
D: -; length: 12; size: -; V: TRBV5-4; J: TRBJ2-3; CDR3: CASSRGTDTQYF; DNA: TGTGCTTCTTCGCGAGGCACAGATACGCAGTATTTT
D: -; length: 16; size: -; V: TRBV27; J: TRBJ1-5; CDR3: CASSPSRGEWNQPQHF; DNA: TGTGCCAGCAGCCCCTCCAGGGGTGAATGGAATCAGCCCCAGCATTTT
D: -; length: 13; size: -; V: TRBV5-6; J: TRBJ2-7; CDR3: CASSLEWGSEQYF; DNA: TGTGCCAGCAGCTTGGAGTGGGGAAGCGAGCAGTACTTC
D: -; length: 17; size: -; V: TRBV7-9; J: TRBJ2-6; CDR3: CASSLGAYGPGANVLTF; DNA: TGTGCCAGCAGCTTAGGGGCTTACGGGCCTGGGGCCAACGTCCTGACTTTC
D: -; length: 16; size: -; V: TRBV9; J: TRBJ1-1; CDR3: CASSVGYGLVNTEAFF; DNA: TGTGCCAGCAGCGTAGGTTACGGGCTGGTGAACACTGAAGCTTTCTTT
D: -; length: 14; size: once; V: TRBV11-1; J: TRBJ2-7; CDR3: CASSSEITSYEQYF; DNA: TGTGCCAGCAGCTCGGAGATAACCTCCTACGAGCAGTACTTC
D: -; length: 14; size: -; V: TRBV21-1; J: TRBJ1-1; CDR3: CASSTKAQGYEAFF; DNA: TGTGCCAGCAGCACTAAGGCACAGGGATATGAAGCTTTCTTT
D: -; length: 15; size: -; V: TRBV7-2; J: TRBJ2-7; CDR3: CASTSVGTGFYEQYF; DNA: TGTGCCAGCACAAGTGTCGGAACGGGATTCTACGAGCAGTACTTC
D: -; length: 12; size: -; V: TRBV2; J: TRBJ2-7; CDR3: CASSEWGSEQYF; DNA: TGTGCCAGCAGTGAGTGGGGATCCGAGCAGTACTTC
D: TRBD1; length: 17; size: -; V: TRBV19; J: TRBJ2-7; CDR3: CASSLHGPGQGAYEQYF; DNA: TGTGCCAGTAGTCTACACGGACCGGGACAGGGTGCTTACGAGCAGTACTTC
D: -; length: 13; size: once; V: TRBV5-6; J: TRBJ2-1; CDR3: CASSFSGVREQFF; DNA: TGTGCCAGCAGCTTTTCAGGGGTTCGGGAGCAGTTCTTC
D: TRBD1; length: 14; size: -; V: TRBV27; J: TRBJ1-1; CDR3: CASSWTGGATEAFF; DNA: TGTGCCAGCAGTTGGACAGGGGGCGCGACTGAAGCTTTCTTT
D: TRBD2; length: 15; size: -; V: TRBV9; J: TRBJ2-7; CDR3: CASSIGLAGTYEQYF; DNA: TGTGCCAGCAGCATCGGACTAGCAGGTACCTACGAGCAGTACTTC
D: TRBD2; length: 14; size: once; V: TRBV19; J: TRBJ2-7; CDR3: CASSIPGGTYEQYF; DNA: TGTGCCAGTAGTATCCCCGGGGGGACCTACGAGCAGTACTTC
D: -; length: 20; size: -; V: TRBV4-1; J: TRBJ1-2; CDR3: CASSQVARYVVGSSNYGYTF; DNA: TGCGCCAGCAGCCAAGTCGCGCGGTATGTAGTTGGGAGCTCTAACTATGGCTACACCTTC
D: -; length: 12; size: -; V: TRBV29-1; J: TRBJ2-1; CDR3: CSVEGQLNEQFF; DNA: TGCAGCGTTGAAGGGCAGCTCAATGAGCAGTTCTTC
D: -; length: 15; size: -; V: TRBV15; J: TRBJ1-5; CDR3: CATSRDRGSNQPQHF; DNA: TGTGCCACCAGCAGAGACCGGGGGAGCAATCAGCCCCAGCATTTT
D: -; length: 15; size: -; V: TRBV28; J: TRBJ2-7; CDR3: CASSAPTRTLYEQYF; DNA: TGTGCCAGCAGCGCCCCGACTAGAACTCTCTACGAGCAGTACTTC
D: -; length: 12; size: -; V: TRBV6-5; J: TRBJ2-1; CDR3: CASSYGGFEQFF; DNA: TGTGCCAGCAGTTACGGGGGGTTTGAGCAGTTCTTC
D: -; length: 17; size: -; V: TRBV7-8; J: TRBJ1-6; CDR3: CASSLASRSSYNSPLHF; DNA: TGTGCCAGCAGCTTAGCGTCCAGGAGCTCCTATAATTCACCCCTCCACTTT
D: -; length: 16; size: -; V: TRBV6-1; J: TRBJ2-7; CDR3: CASSAHMPGFSYEQYF; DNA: TGTGCCAGCAGTGCACATATGCCGGGGTTCTCCTACGAGCAGTACTTC
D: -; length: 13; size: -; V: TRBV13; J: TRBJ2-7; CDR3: CASSTPINAEQYF; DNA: TGTGCCAGCAGCACCCCTATTAATGCCGAGCAGTACTTC
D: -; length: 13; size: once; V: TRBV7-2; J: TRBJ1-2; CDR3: CASSLARNYGYTF; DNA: TGTGCCAGCAGCTTAGCACGTAACTATGGCTACACCTTC